This T cell receptor (beta chain) was obtained from a study of vaccination and CD4 T cells after COVID-19. Study-level background: Nasal swab PCR had detected SARS-CoV-2 in convalescent patients, nine mild and one severe. Overlapping spike peptides served as the stimulus for the cells. These peptides came from SARS-CoV-2 and from the common cold coronaviruses HCoV-NL63, HCoV-OC43 and HCoV-229E.

Germline V gives CDR1 MNHNS, CDR2 SASEGT. The CDR3 is 14 amino acids. The germline V and J ends were trimmed by 6 bases and 3 bases, with 14 bases remaining between them. Treatment given: roughly 11-day PBMC culture with coronavirus spike peptide pools or control peptides (ViraFEST assay). Cells were cultured for about nine days, and then CD4+ T cells were isolated by negative selection. The table lists this clonotype with a few counts. Its antigen is undetermined. Once obtained from cultured CD4+ T cells, the DNA was sequenced using the Oncomine TCR Beta short-read assay. Each CDR3 protein is one row after TCRdb ran MiXCR on the PCR reads. The profile shows about 13,000 distinct CDR3 sequences, 56% of them singletons. General study findings and limits: Spike mono-reactivity was evident in 304 of the 307 vaccine-specific clones derived from convalescent patients.

The source is a human donor who had recovered from COVID-19. This chain connects TRBV6-1 to TRBJ1-2; D might be TRBD1 (5 bases). Sequencing was performed on CD4+ T cells from blood, cultured in vitro. CDR3 region: CASRSGSTYYGYTF. DNA of the CDR3: TGTGCCAGCAGGTCAGGGTCTACATACTATGGCTACACCTTC.